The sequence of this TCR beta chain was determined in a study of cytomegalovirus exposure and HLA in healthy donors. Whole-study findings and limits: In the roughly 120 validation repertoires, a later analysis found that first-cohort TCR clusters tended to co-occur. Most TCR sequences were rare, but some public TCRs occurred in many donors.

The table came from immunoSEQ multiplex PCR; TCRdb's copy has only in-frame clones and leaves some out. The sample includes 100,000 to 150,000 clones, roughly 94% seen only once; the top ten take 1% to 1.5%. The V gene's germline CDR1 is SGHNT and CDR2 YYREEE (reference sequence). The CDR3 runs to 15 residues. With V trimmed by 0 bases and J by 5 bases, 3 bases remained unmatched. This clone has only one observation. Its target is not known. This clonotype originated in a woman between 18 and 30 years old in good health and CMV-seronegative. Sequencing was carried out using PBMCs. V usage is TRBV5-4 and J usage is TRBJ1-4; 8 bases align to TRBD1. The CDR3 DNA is TGTGCCAGCAGCTTGGCCGGACAGGGAAATGAAAAACTGTTTTTT. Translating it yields CASSLAGQGNEKLFF.